A single T cell receptor beta chain is shown here with its context. CDR1 SGHAT and CDR2 FQNNGV come from the germline V gene. The V and J ends lost 4 bases and 8 bases, in that order; junction bases with no gene match: 2. CDR3 length: 13 amino acids. Original processing methods: Reference gene primer amplification gave estimated nucleated cell counts. Assay used: immunoSEQ multiplex PCR; TCRdb lists only in-frame clones, some missing. Clonal size and the V and J genes are those of that table, whereas D and trimming came from the DNA. In the table there are 150,000 to 200,000 clones, around 89% of which are singletons. This entry comes from a study of blood T cell repertoires in COVID-19. Turning to the study itself: Acute and convalescent COVID-19 specimens originated in the United States, Italy and Spain. The analysed material was cDNA or gDNA that came from T cells, B-cell-depleted T cells, or PBMCs.

Sequenced sample: peripheral blood. This TCR came from a human donor in a cohort sampled during active COVID-19. The V and J genes are TRBV11-2 and TRBJ2-1, with 10 bases that match TRBD2. DNA for the CDR3: TGTGCCAGCAGCTCCGGACTAGCGGATGAGCAGTTCTTC. Its translation is CASSSGLADEQFF. Based on the CDR3 plus reference TRBV11-2 and TRBJ2-1, the full variable domain is EAGVAQSPRYKIIEKRQSVAFWCNPISGHATLYWYQQILGQGPKLLIQFQNNGVVDDSQLPKDRFSAERLKGVDSTLKIQPAKLEDSAVYLCASSSGLADEQFFGPGTRLTVL.